The entry below gives a single TCR beta chain sequence along with its context. What it recognizes is unknown. The data are from a study of cytomegalovirus exposure and HLA in healthy donors. Study information: Falling in the Caucasian-associated ancestry cluster were roughly 86% of approximately 410 genotyped donors. General observations from the study: The investigators catalogued under 200 TCR beta chains as cytomegalovirus-associated.

Germline V gives CDR1 SEHNR, CDR2 FQNEAQ (reference sequence). V was cut by 5 bases and J by 3 bases, with 11 bases left in between. This CDR3 comprises 13 residues. The PCR was carried out with 60 Vbeta primers and 13 Jbeta primers. Sequencing was performed with immunoSEQ multiplex PCR; in TCRdb, only in-frame clones are kept and a portion is missing. Of about 96,000 clones listed, 65% to 80% are singletons. At collection, donors were nominally healthy, but unrecorded immune exposures were probable. Sequenced material: PBMCs. V and J are TRBV7-9 and TRBJ2-7; possible D gene TRBD2, 6 bases. The sequence derives from a woman aged 70-85 years in good health and CMV-seropositive. The CDR3 is CASSARDFYEQYF. As DNA, the CDR3 is TGTGCCAGCAGCGCGCGGGACTTCTACGAGCAGTACTTC.